Below are 18 T cell receptor beta chains sequenced from a single sample in a study of cytomegalovirus exposure and HLA in healthy donors. TCRdb's copy holds only in-frame clones and misses some; the assay was immunoSEQ multiplex PCR. The sample lists some 220,000 clones; under 95% were seen once. The sample consisted of PBMCs. The source is a woman under 30 in good health and CMV-seronegative.

V gene TRBV29-1 combines with J gene TRBJ1-3; 8 nucleotides align to TRBD1. The V and J ends lost 5 bases and 3 bases, in that order; junction bases with no gene match: 6. Germline V gene sequence: CDR1 SQVTM, CDR2 ANQGSEA. There are 14 residues in the CDR3. The CDR3 reads CSVLTGARGNTIYF. The CDR3 DNA reads as TGCAGCGTTCTGACAGGGGCTCGTGGAAACACCATATATTTT. The variable domain in full, with the rest retrieved from reference TRBV29-1 and TRBJ1-3, is SAVISQKPSRDICQRGTSLTIQCQVDSQVTMMFWYRQQPGQSLTLIATANQGSEATYESGFVIDKFPISRPNLTFSTLTVSNMSPEDSSIYLCSVLTGARGNTIYFGEGSWLTVV.

This sequence joins TRBV7-8 and TRBJ1-2; no clear D. V was shortened by 0 bases and J by 3 bases, with 5 bases between the two germline ends. The CDR3 contains 13 residues. CDR1 is SGHVS and CDR2 is FQNEAQ in the germline V gene. CDR3 sequence: CASSLAEHYGYTF. The CDR3 DNA reads as TGTGCCAGCAGCTTAGCAGAGCACTATGGCTACACCTTC. Looking up the rest from reference TRBV7-8 and TRBJ1-2 gives the full variable domain: GAGVSQSPRYKVAKRGQDVALRCDPISGHVSLFWYQQALGQGPEFLTYFQNEAQLDKSGLPSDRFFAERPEGSVSTLKIQRTQQEDSAVYLCASSLAEHYGYTFGSGTRLTVV.

V gene TRBV4-2 combines with J gene TRBJ2-3; a possible D gene is TRBD2 (6 bases). Trimming cost V 6 bases and J 2 bases, with 15 bases left between them. In germline, CDR1 is LGHNA, CDR2 YNFKEQ. This CDR3 is built from 15 residues. The CDR3 is CASSRGAGNTDTQYF. CDR3 in DNA: TGTGCCAGCAGTCGTGGGGCGGGAAACACAGATACGCAGTATTTT.

The chain couples TRBV4-1 to TRBJ2-7; 7 nucleotides line up with TRBD2. This CDR3 contains 16 residues. Germline V gives CDR1 MGHRA, CDR2 YSYEKL. The ends lost 1 base at V and 2 bases at J; junction bases unmatched: 8. CDR3 sequence reads: CASSQVGDSGTYEQYF. In DNA form, the CDR3 reads TGCGCCAGCAGCCAAGTAGGCGACAGCGGGACCTACGAGCAGTACTTC.

This chain uses TRBV9 with TRBJ2-1; D is possibly TRBD2 (6 bases). This CDR3 is built from 15 residues. CDR1 and CDR2 from the germline V gene are SGDLS and YYNGEE. Trimming took 0 bases from V and 8 from J, leaving 15 bases between them. The CDR3 bases are TGTGCCAGCAGCGTAGAGGGCGGGAAAAGCGATGAGCAGTTCTTC. Its protein is CASSVEGGKSDEQFF.

V is TRBV6-1 and J is TRBJ1-1, with D possibly being TRBD1 (6 bases). The CDR3 spans 16 residues. Germline CDR1 MNHNS, CDR2 SASEGT. Trimming shortened V by 3 bases and J by 1 base, and 15 bases separated the two germline ends. CDR3 in amino acids: CASSERGGPRNTEAFF. In DNA form, the CDR3 reads TGTGCCAGCAGTGAGAGGGGGGGGCCGAGGAACACTGAAGCTTTCTTT.

In its sample, this clone was seen a few times. The rearrangement links TRBV19 to TRBJ1-2, with D uncertain. This CDR3 spans 14 amino acids. Trimming shortened V by 6 bases and J by 7 bases, and 18 bases separated the two germline ends. Germline V gene data show CDR1 as LNHDA and CDR2 as SQIVND (reference sequence). Here the CDR3 reads CASSATRDSSGYTF. In DNA, the CDR3 is TGTGCCAGTAGCGCGACTCGGGATAGTTCTGGCTACACCTTC. The variable domain in full, completed from reference TRBV19 and TRBJ1-2, reads DGGITQSPKYLFRKEGQNVTLSCEQNLNHDAMYWYRQDPGQGLRLIYYSQIVNDFQKGDIAEGYSVSREKKESFPLTVTSAQKNPTAFYLCASSATRDSSGYTFGSGTRLTVV.

V is TRBV9 and J is TRBJ2-1; 8 bases align to TRBD1. Germline-derived CDR1 and CDR2 are SGDLS and YYNGEE. The CDR3 runs to 14 residues. V trimming: 7 bases; J trimming: 0 bases; junction bases outside the gene matches: 3. The CDR3 region is CASGTGGSYNEQFF. The CDR3, as DNA: TGTGCCAGCGGCACAGGGGGCTCCTACAATGAGCAGTTCTTC.

The chain joins TRBV7-3 to TRBJ1-1; 7 nucleotides agree with TRBD1. Germline V lookup: CDR1 SGHTA, CDR2 FQGTGA. The length of the CDR3 is 14 residues. V shed 3 bases, J shed 2 bases, and the junction held 3 bases outside the gene matches. The CDR3 nucleotides are TGTGCCAGCAGCTTCGGGACAGACAACACTGAAGCTTTCTTT. It codes for CASSFGTDNTEAFF.

This sequence joins TRBV7-3 and TRBJ2-1; 8 bases match TRBD2. From germline, CDR1 is SGHTA and CDR2 FQGTGA. The CDR3 sequence is 15 residues long. J lost 5 bases, V lost 4 bases, and 7 bases had no gene match. Written as DNA, the CDR3 is TGTGCCAGCAGCTCCGGGACTAGGTTTAACAATGAGCAGTTCTTC. Translated: CASSSGTRFNNEQFF.

The genes are TRBV19 and TRBJ2-3; 7 bases fit TRBD1. V dropped 8 bases and J dropped 2; count of bases not matched to a gene: 10. CDR1 is LNHDA, CDR2 SQIVND, per germline (reference sequence). The CDR3 covers 15 residues. The CDR3 sequence: CASRPPGQPTDTQYF. CDR3 nucleotides: TGTGCCAGTCGGCCTCCGGGACAGCCCACAGATACGCAGTATTTT.

This clone was seen just once. The chain joins TRBV4-1 to TRBJ2-2, with D perhaps matching TRBD1 (6 bases). Germline V gene lookup returns CDR1 MGHRA and CDR2 YSYEKL. V was cut by 4 bases and J by 3 bases, with 15 bases left in between. The length of the CDR3 is 16 residues. In nucleotides, the CDR3 is TGCGCCAGCAGCCGACCAAGGGACACCTACACCGGGGAGCTGTTTTTT. This translates into CASSRPRDTYTGELFF.

In its sample, this clone was seen a few times. CDR3 DNA: TGCAGCGCCGGGACTAGAGAAAAGTATAGGAATGAGCAGTTCTTC. Protein sequence: CSAGTREKYRNEQFF. The V gene is TRBV29-1, the J gene TRBJ2-1; 8 nucleotides match TRBD2. The CDR3 is 15 amino acids. Germline lookup yields CDR1 SQVTM and CDR2 ANQGSEA. Trimming cost V 7 bases and J 7 bases; bases outside gene matches: 15.

The chain has TRBV19 and TRBJ1-5; no clear D gene. This CDR3 is built from 13 residues. V was pared by 9 bases and J by 4 bases, with 13 bases between. CDR1 is LNHDA, CDR2 SQIVND, per germline (reference sequence). The CDR3 protein is CASSVGRNQPQHF. For the CDR3, the DNA is TGTGCCAGCAGTGTGGGGAGAAATCAGCCCCAGCATTTT. Using reference TRBV19 and TRBJ1-5 for the parts outside the CDR3, the full variable domain is DGGITQSPKYLFRKEGQNVTLSCEQNLNHDAMYWYRQDPGQGLRLIYYSQIVNDFQKGDIAEGYSVSREKKESFPLTVTSAQKNPTAFYLCASSVGRNQPQHFGDGTRLSIL.

The chain has TRBV30 and TRBJ2-1, with D possibly TRBD2 on 7 matching bases. V was pared by 3 bases and J by 8 bases, with 20 bases between. CDR1 and CDR2 from the germline V gene are GTSNPN and SVGIG (reference sequence). The CDR3 consists of 15 residues. CDR3 loop: CAWSRGGGQRYEQFF. CDR3 in DNA: TGTGCCTGGAGCCGAGGCGGGGGCCAGCGGTATGAGCAGTTCTTC. Full variable domain (outside the CDR3, taken from reference TRBV30 and TRBJ2-1): SQTIHQWPATLVQPVGSPLSLECTVEGTSNPNLYWYRQAAGRGLQLLFYSVGIGQISSEVPQNLSASRPQDRQFILSSKKLLLSDSGFYLCAWSRGGGQRYEQFFGPGTRLTVL.

The chain uses TRBV7-9 and TRBJ2-5; TRBD1 is a possible D gene (5 bases). Germline loops: CDR1 SEHNR, CDR2 FQNEAQ (reference sequence). The V end lost 1 base, the J end lost 1 base, and 10 bases lay between the germline ends. CDR3 length equals 15 residues. CDR3 loop: CASSLEGNPQETQYF. CDR3 DNA sequence: TGTGCCAGCAGCTTAGAGGGGAACCCCCAAGAGACCCAGTACTTC.

This chain links TRBV27 with TRBJ1-2; a weak D match, TRBD1 (6 bases). CDR1 is MNHEY, CDR2 SMNVEV, per germline (reference sequence). V was cut by 6 bases and J by 3 bases, with 23 bases left in between. The CDR3 spans 17 residues. CDR3 amino acids: CASSRGGGGALYYGYTF. DNA for the CDR3: TGTGCCAGCAGCCGAGGGGGGGGAGGGGCGCTATACTATGGCTACACCTTC.

CDR3 amino acids: CSAVRSDTQYF. Here the CDR3 DNA reads TGCAGTGCTGTCCGGTCAGATACGCAGTATTTT. The chain employs TRBV20-1 and TRBJ2-3; no firm D call. V shed 5 bases and J shed 4 bases, with 7 bases lying between them. Per the germline V gene, CDR1 is DFQATT and CDR2 is SNEGSKA (reference sequence). The CDR3 is 11 amino acids.